The present entry profiles one T cell receptor (beta chain) with its context. Its antigen is not identified. The time point is: week 35, safety follow-up. Every vaccination contained 300 ug of the mutant IDH1 20-mer peptide and was paired with topical imiquimod. V dropped 3 bases and J dropped 2 bases, with 8 bases sitting between them. This CDR3 region has 13 residues. Per germline, CDR1 LNHDA and CDR2 SQIVND (reference sequence). Method: immunoSEQ multiplex PCR; TCRdb's copy keeps in-frame clones and lacks some. The sample includes roughly 40,000 clones, approximately 83% of them seen just once. The data are from a study of a mutant IDH1 vaccine in newly diagnosed glioma. The study, taken as a whole, reports: In 80% to 95% of patients, immune responses induced by the vaccine occurred.

The sample was PBMCs, taken from a glioma patient whose treatment included an IDH1 peptide vaccine. The sequence was obtained from a woman aged 45-65 years with glioma. This sequence joins TRBV19 and TRBJ2-7; perhaps TRBD1 as D (6 bases). CDR3 loop: CASSIRQAYEQYF. The CDR3 DNA reads TGTGCCAGTAGTATCCGACAGGCCTACGAGCAGTACTTC.